Given below is one T cell receptor beta chain in context. This entry comes from a study of OX40 agonist ivuxolimab in advanced cancers. Across the whole study: An anti-OX40 (CD134) antibody with agonistic activity, ivuxolimab, was administered to patients.

The repertoire was sequenced with immunoSEQ multiplex PCR; TCRdb's copy has only in-frame clones and lacks some. The profile shows around 50,000 clones, approximately 89% of them singletons. CDR1 SQVTM and CDR2 ANQGSEA come from the germline V gene. V shed 7 bases and J shed 0 bases, with 13 bases lying between them. The CDR3 contains 14 residues. This receptor was taken from an adult with an advanced solid tumor such as melanoma, head and neck, liver or kidney cancer. The material was CD4+ or CD8+ T cells sorted from blood, obtained in a trial of the OX40 agonist ivuxolimab. The chain has TRBV29-1 and TRBJ1-3; a weak D match, TRBD1 (6 bases). The chain's CDR3 is CSARQANSGNTIYF. The CDR3 nucleotides read TGCAGCGCAAGACAGGCGAACTCTGGAAACACCATATATTTT.